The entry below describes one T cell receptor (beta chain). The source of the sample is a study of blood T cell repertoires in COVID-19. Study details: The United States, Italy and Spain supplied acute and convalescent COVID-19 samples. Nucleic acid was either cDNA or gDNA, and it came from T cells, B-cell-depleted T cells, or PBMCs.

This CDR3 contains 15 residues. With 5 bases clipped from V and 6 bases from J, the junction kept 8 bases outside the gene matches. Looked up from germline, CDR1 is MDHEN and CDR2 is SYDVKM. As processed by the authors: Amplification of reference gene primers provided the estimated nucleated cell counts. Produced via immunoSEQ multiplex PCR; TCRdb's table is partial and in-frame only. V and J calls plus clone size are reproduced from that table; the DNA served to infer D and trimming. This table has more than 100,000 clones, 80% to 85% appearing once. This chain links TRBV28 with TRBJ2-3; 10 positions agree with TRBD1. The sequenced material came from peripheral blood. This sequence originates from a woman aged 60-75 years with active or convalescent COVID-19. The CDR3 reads CASSRDRGPWDTQYF. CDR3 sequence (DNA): TGTGCCAGCAGTCGGGACAGGGGCCCTTGGGATACGCAGTATTTT.